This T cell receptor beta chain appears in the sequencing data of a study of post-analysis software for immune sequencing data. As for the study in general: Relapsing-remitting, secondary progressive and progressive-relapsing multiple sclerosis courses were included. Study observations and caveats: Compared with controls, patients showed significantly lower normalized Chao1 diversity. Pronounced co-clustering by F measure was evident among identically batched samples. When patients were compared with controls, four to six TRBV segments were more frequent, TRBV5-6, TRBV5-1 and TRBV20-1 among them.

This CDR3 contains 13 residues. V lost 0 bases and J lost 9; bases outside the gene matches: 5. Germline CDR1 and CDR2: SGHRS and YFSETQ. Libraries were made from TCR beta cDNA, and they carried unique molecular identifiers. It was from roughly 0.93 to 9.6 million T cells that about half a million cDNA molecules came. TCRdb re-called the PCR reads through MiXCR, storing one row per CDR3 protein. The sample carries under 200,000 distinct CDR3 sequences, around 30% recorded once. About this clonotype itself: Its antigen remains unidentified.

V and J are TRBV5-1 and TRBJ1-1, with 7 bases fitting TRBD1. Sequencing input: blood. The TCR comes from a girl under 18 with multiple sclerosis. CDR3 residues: CASSLERGHQAFF. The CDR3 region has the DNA TGCGCCAGCAGCTTGGAGAGGGGGCATCAAGCTTTCTTT.